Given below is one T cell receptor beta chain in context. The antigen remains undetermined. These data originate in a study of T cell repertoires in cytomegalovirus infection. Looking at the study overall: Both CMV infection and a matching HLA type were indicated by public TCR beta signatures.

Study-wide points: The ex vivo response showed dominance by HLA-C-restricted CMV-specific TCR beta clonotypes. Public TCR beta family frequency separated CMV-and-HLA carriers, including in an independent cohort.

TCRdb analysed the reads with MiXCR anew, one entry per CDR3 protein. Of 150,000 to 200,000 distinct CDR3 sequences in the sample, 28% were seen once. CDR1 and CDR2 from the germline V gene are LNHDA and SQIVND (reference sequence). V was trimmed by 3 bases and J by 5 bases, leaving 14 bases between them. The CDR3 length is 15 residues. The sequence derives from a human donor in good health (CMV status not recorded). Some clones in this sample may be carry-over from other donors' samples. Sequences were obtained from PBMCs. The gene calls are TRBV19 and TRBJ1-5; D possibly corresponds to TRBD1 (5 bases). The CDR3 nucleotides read TGTGCCAGTAGTATTATGGCAGGGAAGGATCAGCCCCAGCATTTT. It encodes CASSIMAGKDQPQHF. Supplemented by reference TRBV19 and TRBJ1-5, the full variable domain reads DGGITQSPKYLFRKEGQNVTLSCEQNLNHDAMYWYRQDPGQGLRLIYYSQIVNDFQKGDIAEGYSVSREKKESFPLTVTSAQKNPTAFYLCASSIMAGKDQPQHFGDGTRLSIL.